This T cell receptor beta chain is drawn from a study of CD8+CD57+ T cells in acquired aplastic anemia. V shed 6 bases, J shed 2 bases, and the junction held 9 bases outside the gene matches. The CDR3 has 15 residues. The germline CDR1 and CDR2 sequences are DFQATT and SNEGSKA (reference sequence). Previously, flow cytometry had revealed CD8+CD57+ cell expansion in the patients chosen for sequencing. The template for TCR beta VDJ and CDR3 sequence profiling was genomic DNA. TCRdb re-derived calls from the reads in MiXCR, one entry per CDR3 protein. The sample yields 250,000 to 300,000 distinct CDR3 sequences, 45% to 65% seen once.

The chain employs TRBV20-1 and TRBJ2-5, with TRBD2 matching over 10 bases. The sample consisted of sorted CD4+, CD8+, or CD8+CD57+ T cells (not recorded which) from PBMCs. The clonotype comes from a human donor with aplastic anemia. The CDR3 coding sequence is TGCAGTGCAGCTCACCTAGCGGGGGCGCAAGAGACCCAGTACTTC. Its protein product is CSAAHLAGAQETQYF.